A single sample is the source of the 26 T cell receptor beta chains below, sequenced in a study of cytomegalovirus exposure and HLA in healthy donors. Some clones are missing from TCRdb's copy, which holds only in-frame ones; the method was immunoSEQ multiplex PCR. The sample comprises about 140,000 clones, around 84% of which are singletons, and 8.7% rests with the top ten. Sequenced input: PBMCs. The receptor set was obtained from a man between 18 and 29 years old in good health and CMV-seropositive.

V and J are TRBV15 and TRBJ2-3; TRBD2 agrees at 9 bases. Germline CDR1 and CDR2: LNHNV and YYDKDF (reference sequence). Trimming cost V 8 bases and J 4 bases; bases outside gene matches: 16. This CDR3 spans 17 amino acids. The CDR3, as DNA: TGTGCCACCGATGAGTTTGGCGGGAGGGCCTCGGCAGATACGCAGTATTTT. Translating gives CATDEFGGRASADTQYF.

The rearrangement links TRBV11-3 to TRBJ1-1; 8 nucleotides match TRBD1. The CDR3 sequence is 19 residues long. V gave up 2 bases and J gave up 1 base; unmatched junction bases: 15. Germline V gene data show CDR1 as SGHNT and CDR2 as YENEEA. CDR3 protein: CASSLKGRSQGAGNTEAFF. The CDR3 nucleotides read TGTGCCAGCAGCTTAAAGGGGCGGAGCCAGGGGGCTGGGAACACTGAAGCTTTCTTT. Complete variable domain (other parts from reference TRBV11-3 and TRBJ1-1): EAGVVQSPRYKIIEKKQPVAFWCNPISGHNTLYWYLQNLGQGPELLIRYENEEAVDDSQLPKDRFSAERLKGVDSTLKIQPAELGDSAVYLCASSLKGRSQGAGNTEAFFGQGTRLTVV.

For the CDR3, the DNA is TGTGCCAGCAGGGACAGAGCCTACGAGCAGTACTTC. Amino acid sequence: CASRDRAYEQYF. V usage is TRBV6-5 and J usage is TRBJ2-7, with D possibly TRBD1 on 6 matching bases. The germline V and J ends were trimmed by 6 bases and 2 bases, with 8 bases remaining between them. Germline V gives CDR1 MNHEY, CDR2 SVGAGI. The length of the CDR3 is 12 residues.

The CDR3: CASSPSAREGNTEAFF. The DNA for the CDR3 is TGTGCCAGCTCACCGTCTGCCAGGGAGGGTAACACTGAAGCTTTCTTT. J is TRBJ1-1 and V is TRBV18, with D perhaps matching TRBD1 (5 bases). V was cut by 3 bases and J by 2 bases, with 16 bases left in between. Germline V gene lookup returns CDR1 KGHSH and CDR2 LQKENI. This CDR3 contains 16 residues.

V usage is TRBV7-3 and J usage is TRBJ1-1; the D is unclear. CDR3 length: 13 amino acids. Trimming left V 5 bases short and J 1 base short, with 8 bases between. Germline CDR1 and CDR2: SGHTA and FQGTGA. The DNA for the CDR3 is TGTGCCAGCAGCCCCTCCGGGAACACTGAAGCTTTCTTT. It translates to CASSPSGNTEAFF.

The genes are TRBV28 and TRBJ1-2, with D possibly TRBD1 on 6 matching bases. From germline, CDR1 is MDHEN and CDR2 SYDVKM. The CDR3 extends over 16 amino acids. Deletions cut 3 bases from V and 4 bases from J, with 18 bases between. The chain's CDR3 is CASSLLQGDRGYGYTF. The CDR3, as DNA: TGTGCCAGCAGTTTGTTACAGGGTGATAGGGGCTATGGCTACACCTTC.

This clone was recorded only once. The gene calls are TRBV7-6 and TRBJ1-1; no firm D call. The V end was cut by 5 bases, the J end by 1 base, with 8 bases between. There are 13 residues in the CDR3. Germline CDR1 SGHVS, CDR2 FNYEAQ. The CDR3 region has the DNA TGTGCCAGCAGCGGGCAGACGAACACTGAAGCTTTCTTT. Protein: CASSGQTNTEAFF.

The chain is built from TRBV6-1 and TRBJ2-1, with a weak D call TRBD2 (6 bases). CDR1 and CDR2 (germline): MNHNS, SASEGT. The germline V and J ends were trimmed by 6 bases and 3 bases, with 9 bases remaining between them. The CDR3 is 13 residues long. This CDR3 is CASSPGLYNEQFF. CDR3 bases: TGTGCCAGCAGCCCGGGACTCTACAATGAGCAGTTCTTC.

This sequence joins TRBV10-3 and TRBJ1-2, with D possibly TRBD1 on 5 matching bases. The germline V gene has CDR1 ENHRY and CDR2 SYGVKD. Trimming shortened V by 3 bases and J by 0 bases, and 17 bases separated the two germline ends. This CDR3 contains 17 residues. CDR3: CAISDGAGTRPNYGYTF. DNA of the CDR3: TGTGCCATCAGTGACGGGGCAGGGACTAGACCTAACTATGGCTACACCTTC.

The rearrangement links TRBV30 to TRBJ2-7; 14 nucleotides align to TRBD2. This CDR3 has 14 residues. Trimming took 1 base from V and 9 from J; bases not matched to a gene: 5. Per germline, CDR1 GTSNPN and CDR2 SVGIG (reference sequence). CDR3 nucleotide sequence: TGTGCCTGGAGTGGGGGACTAGCGGGGGCGGGGCAGTACTTC. Amino acid sequence: CAWSGGLAGAGQYF.

The chain has TRBV6-1 and TRBJ1-2; no reliable D call. The CDR3 extends over 14 amino acids. V was trimmed by 5 bases and J by 8 bases, leaving 18 bases between them. Germline assignment: CDR1 MNHNS and CDR2 SASEGT. The CDR3 DNA is TGTGCCAGCAGTTCCACCGTGAGTGCGGTCGGCTACACCTTC. As protein: CASSSTVSAVGYTF.

V is TRBV19 and J is TRBJ2-1; D perhaps matches TRBD2 (6 bases). CDR3 length equals 14 residues. V was shortened by 7 bases and J by 4 bases, with 14 bases between the two germline ends. Germline values: CDR1 LNHDA, CDR2 SQIVND (reference sequence). The DNA of the CDR3 is TGTGCCAGTACCGTTCGCGGGGCTTACAATGAGCAGTTCTTC. Translation: CASTVRGAYNEQFF.

The rearrangement joins TRBV6-1 to TRBJ1-5; the D gene is possibly TRBD1 (5 bases). The V end was cut by 6 bases, the J end by 6 bases, with 18 bases between. Germline V lookup: CDR1 MNHNS, CDR2 SASEGT. This CDR3 is built from 15 residues. The CDR3, as DNA: TGTGCCAGCAGCCCGACCCACGGGGGAGGTCAGCCCCAGCATTTT. This translates into CASSPTHGGGQPQHF.

CDR3: CSVEGGGRTEAFF. The CDR3 nucleotides read TGCAGCGTTGAAGGGGGGGGGAGGACTGAAGCTTTCTTT. The V gene is TRBV29-1, the J gene TRBJ1-1, with TRBD1 as a possible D gene (5 bases). CDR3 length: 13 amino acids. Per the germline V gene, CDR1 is SQVTM and CDR2 is ANQGSEA. The ends were cut back, 1 base at V and 5 bases at J, with 11 bases in the middle.

The count of this clone is one. The V and J genes are TRBV19 and TRBJ1-4; possible D gene TRBD1, 5 bases. Germline CDR1 and CDR2: LNHDA and SQIVND (reference sequence). With 4 bases removed from V and 0 bases from J, the gap between germline ends came to 9 bases. CDR3 length: 15 amino acids. CDR3 sequence (DNA): TGTGCCAGTAGTAGTGGGACTGCAACTAATGAAAAACTGTTTTTT. Protein: CASSSGTATNEKLFF.

The chain links TRBV6-5 to TRBJ1-6; no reliable D call. CDR1 is MNHEY, CDR2 SVGAGI, per germline. The CDR3 length is 14 residues. V was shortened by 7 bases and J by 13 bases, with 20 bases between the two germline ends. The CDR3 here is CASKTTFARGPLHF. Written as DNA, the CDR3 is TGTGCCAGCAAAACCACTTTCGCCCGGGGTCCCCTCCACTTT.

The chain couples TRBV28 to TRBJ1-1; 8 bases align to TRBD1. J lost 8 bases, V lost 2 bases, and 1 base had no gene match. The CDR3 has 12 amino acids. Germline V lookup: CDR1 MDHEN, CDR2 SYDVKM. Written as DNA, the CDR3 is TGTGCCAGCAGTTTACAGGGGGCCGAAGCTTTCTTT. Residues: CASSLQGAEAFF.

The rearrangement uses TRBV9 and TRBJ2-7; D remains ambiguous. V lost 0 bases and J lost 3, with 19 bases in between. This CDR3 spans 17 amino acids. In germline, CDR1 is SGDLS, CDR2 YYNGEE. CDR3 in amino acids: CASSVDPGFGSVYEQYF. In DNA form, the CDR3 reads TGTGCCAGCAGCGTAGATCCGGGTTTCGGGTCTGTCTACGAGCAGTACTTC.

This clone was seen a handful of times. The V call is TRBV11-2, the J call TRBJ1-2; D perhaps matches TRBD1 (5 bases). CDR3 length: 13 amino acids. Per germline, CDR1 SGHAT and CDR2 FQNNGV. The germline V and J ends were trimmed by 4 bases and 7 bases, with 13 bases remaining between them. The CDR3: CASSSTLTVGYTF. The DNA for the CDR3 is TGTGCCAGCAGCTCTACACTGACAGTTGGCTACACCTTC.

This CDR3 reads CASRGQANTEAFF. The DNA of the CDR3 is TGTGCCAGCAGGGGACAGGCGAACACTGAAGCTTTCTTT. The V call is TRBV6-5, the J call TRBJ1-1; 8 bases agree with TRBD1. The trim removed 6 bases at V and 1 base at J, leaving 1 base unmatched. This CDR3 contains 13 residues. Germline-derived CDR1 and CDR2 are MNHEY and SVGAGI.

In its sample, this clone was seen once. The rearrangement links TRBV12-5 to TRBJ2-1, with 7 positions matching TRBD1. V was clipped by 4 bases and J by 5 bases; unmatched bases: 5. The germline gives CDR1 LGHNT, CDR2 FRNRAP. CDR3 length: 14 amino acids. The CDR3 DNA is TGTGCTAGTGGTTGGGGACAGTTGAACAATGAGCAGTTCTTC. Its protein product is CASGWGQLNNEQFF.

This clone turned up a few times. The chain joins TRBV7-9 to TRBJ1-3; unclear D gene. The CDR3 extends over 13 amino acids. V lost 7 bases and J lost 0, with 7 bases in between. Per the germline V gene, CDR1 is SEHNR and CDR2 is FQNEAQ (reference sequence). CDR3 region: CASKSDSGNTIYF. CDR3 DNA sequence: TGTGCCAGCAAATCAGACTCTGGAAACACCATATATTTT.

This clone has more than one count but fewer than ten. This rearrangement joins TRBV7-9 to TRBJ1-2; D gene uncertain. V was clipped by 4 bases and J by 8 bases, with 23 bases between them. This CDR3 is built from 16 residues. The germline CDR1 and CDR2 sequences are SEHNR and FQNEAQ (reference sequence). Here the CDR3 reads CASSSASGRPGIGYTF. CDR3 nucleotide sequence: TGTGCCAGCAGCTCCGCGTCCGGCAGGCCAGGTATAGGCTACACCTTC.

The gene calls are TRBV6-5 and TRBJ1-5; D is perhaps TRBD1 (5 bases). In germline, CDR1 is MNHEY, CDR2 SVGAGI. The V end lost 7 bases, the J end lost 4 bases, and 17 bases lay between the germline ends. CDR3 size: 15 residues. The chain's CDR3 is CASTPLAGLNQPQHF. The CDR3 bases are TGTGCCAGCACCCCCCTGGCAGGGTTGAATCAGCCCCAGCATTTT.

The rearrangement uses TRBV4-2 and TRBJ2-7; 11 positions agree with TRBD2. The CDR3 consists of 18 residues. Germline CDR1 and CDR2: LGHNA and YNFKEQ. Unmatched junction bases numbered 11, after V lost 4 bases and J lost 0 bases. DNA for the CDR3: TGTGCCAGCAGCCTGGGGGTCGGACTAGCGGGTCTCTCCTACGAGCAGTACTTC. Its protein is CASSLGVGLAGLSYEQYF.

The V gene is TRBV10-3, the J gene TRBJ1-6, with unresolved D. The CDR3 consists of 15 residues. The V end lost 6 bases, the J end lost 10 bases, and 19 bases lay between the germline ends. Germline assignment: CDR1 ENHRY and CDR2 SYGVKD. The CDR3 coding sequence is TGTGCCATCAGCGTCGGGTTGGTTAATCGCTCACCCCTCCACTTT. Translation gives CAISVGLVNRSPLHF.